This TCR beta chain was profiled in a study of OX40 agonist ivuxolimab in advanced cancers. Looking at the study overall: The costimulatory receptor OX40 (CD134) was targeted by ivuxolimab, a fully human IgG2 agonistic monoclonal antibody. Among the approximately 54 dose-escalation patients, around 20 had hepatocellular carcinoma, about 15 melanoma, 9 renal cell carcinoma and 9 head and neck cancer. A male proportion of around 81% and a mean age of around 60 years, ranging from about 23 to 90, were recorded for the dose-escalation cohort. Intravenous ivuxolimab was administered to patients every 2 weeks at six dose levels: 0.01, 0.1, 0.3, 1.5, 3 and 10 mg/kg. Prior anti-PD-1, anti-PD-L1 or anti-CTLA-4 therapy was permitted, and checkpoint inhibitors had been received by under 50% of dose-escalation patients. The paper describes the monotherapy dose-escalation part (N ≈ 49 patients) of the phase I trial of ivuxolimab. Three dose-escalation patients achieved partial responses, one with hepatocellular carcinoma and two with cutaneous melanoma. The purpose of peripheral TCRbeta sequencing was to test whether ivuxolimab changed TCR sequence diversity and led to clonal T-cell expansion.

To note about this clone: There is no known antigen for this receptor. Per-base qualities were not stored, and no clone one base away is much larger.

The trial excluded patients who had a history of autoimmune disease or were on systemic immunosuppression. Peripheral blood for TCR sequencing was drawn from every dose cohort at baseline, at cycle 4 day 1 and at cycle 7 day 1. Samples were obtained from an open-label, multicenter, first-in-human phase I dose-escalation trial of ivuxolimab. Adults with locally advanced or metastatic melanoma, renal cell carcinoma, hepatocellular carcinoma or head and neck squamous cell carcinoma were enrolled in the trial. Before TCR sequencing, CD4+ T cells and CD8+ T cells were sorted from peripheral blood as separate populations. For sequencing of the TCRbeta CDR3 region, genomic DNA was extracted from the sorted cells. The immunoSEQ Assay was used to sequence the TCRbeta CDR3 regions. This is the immuneACCESS table as TCRdb keeps it, with only in-frame sequences that have V and J called. A part of the clones is gone; compared with another copy, unresolved V genes explain less than half, and the rest is unexplained. The sample includes roughly 120,000 clones, with around 93% observed a single time. The top ten clones comprise around 0.84% of the sample.

According to the germline V gene, CDR1 reads SNHLY and CDR2 reads FYNNEI. V loses 8 bases, J loses 0 bases, and the germline ends lie 14 bases apart. The CDR3 measures 15 amino acids from cysteine to phenylalanine. CDR3 DNA is the only sequence kept; it has 45 bases, read in frame from the first base. The paper as a whole reports these results and caveats: After ivuxolimab, expanded clones were on average more numerous among CD8+ T cells than among CD4+ T cells. Low levels of normalized T-cell clonal expansion were also seen in some patients who did not respond. At doses from 0.1 to 3.0 mg/kg, clonal expansion was seen in both CD4+ and CD8+ blood T cells between baseline and week 6. Which antigens the clonally expanded peripheral T cells were specific for was not determined. In the 0.1-3.0 mg/kg groups, partial responders had among the lowest normalized peripheral clonal expansion, particularly in CD8+ T cells.

The sequence was collected from an adult with an advanced solid tumor such as melanoma, head and neck, liver or kidney cancer. The chain uses TRBV2 and TRBJ1-3, with the D gene too uncertain to name. Sequenced here: CD4+ or CD8+ T cells sorted from blood, sampled in a trial of the OX40 agonist ivuxolimab. CDR3 loop: CASCPQDFSGNTIYF. The DNA sequence reads TGTGCCAGCTGCCCCCAGGATTTCTCTGGAAACACCATATATTTT.